This TCR beta chain derives from a study of blood T cell repertoires in COVID-19. Overall study context: Samples of COVID-19 (acute and convalescent) were obtained from the United States, Italy and Spain. From T cells, B-cell-depleted T cells, or PBMCs came the material, which was cDNA or gDNA.

In the source study's methods: Cell counts per sample came from amplifying reference gene primers. The assay was immunoSEQ multiplex PCR, and TCRdb's table has in-frame clones only and misses some. V, J and clone size are those of that table, while D and trimming were read from the DNA. Of 140,000 to 150,000 clones listed, approximately 92% are singletons. Germline loops: CDR1 LGHDT, CDR2 YNNKEL (reference sequence). The ends lost 4 bases at V and 2 bases at J; junction bases unmatched: 7. This CDR3 has 15 amino acids. The TCR originated in a woman aged 55-69 years with active COVID-19. The chain uses TRBV3-1 (or the pseudogene TRBV3-2) and TRBJ2-7; TRBD2 aligns across 8 bases. Input material: peripheral blood. CDR3 sequence reads: CASSLGLASPYEQYF. The CDR3 coding sequence is TGTGCCAGCAGCCTAGGACTAGCCTCACCCTACGAGCAGTACTTC.